The clone carrying this T cell receptor (beta chain) has at least ten counts. Its specificity is not known. Breast cancer patients provided tissue from their axillary draining lymph nodes. The V end was cut by 1 base, the J end by 7 bases, with 4 bases between. The CDR3 covers 12 residues. CDR1 is SGHVS and CDR2 is FQNEAQ in the germline V gene. The sample comes from a study of breast tumors, draining lymph nodes, adjacent tissues. In TCRdb, the multiplex PCR reads were re-called with MiXCR into one record per CDR3 protein. The sample contains 130,000 or so distinct CDR3 sequences, 20% to 25% of which appear only once. The study, taken as a whole, reports: Data fit most tumor T cells coming from lymph node, expanding in tumor. Compared with lymph nodes, tumors were less diverse; compared with nontumor tissue, more. Luminal-like breast cancer showed significantly higher tumor–nontumor repertoire similarity than basal-like.

The source material was axillary lymph node tissue. The genes are TRBV7-8 and TRBJ2-2; D remains unclear. The clonotype originates from a female donor with breast cancer. Some clones in this sample may be carry-over from other donors' samples. CDR3 protein: CASSLDVGELFF. The CDR3 nucleotides read TGTGCCAGCAGCTTAGACGTCGGGGAGCTGTTTTTT.